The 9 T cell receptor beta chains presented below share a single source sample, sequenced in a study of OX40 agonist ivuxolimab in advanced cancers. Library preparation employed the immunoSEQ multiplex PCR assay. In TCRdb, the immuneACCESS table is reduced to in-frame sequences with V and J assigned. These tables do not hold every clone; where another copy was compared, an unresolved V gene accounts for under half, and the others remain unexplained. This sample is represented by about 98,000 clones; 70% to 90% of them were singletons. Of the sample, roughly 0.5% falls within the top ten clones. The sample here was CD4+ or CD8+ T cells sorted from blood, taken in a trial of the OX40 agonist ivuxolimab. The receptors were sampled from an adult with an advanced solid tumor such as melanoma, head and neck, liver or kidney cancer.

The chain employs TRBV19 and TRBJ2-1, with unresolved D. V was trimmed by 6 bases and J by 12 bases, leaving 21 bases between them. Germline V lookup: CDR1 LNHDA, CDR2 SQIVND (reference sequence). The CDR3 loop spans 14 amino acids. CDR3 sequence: CASRPGPADYGQFF. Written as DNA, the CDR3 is TGTGCCAGTAGACCGGGTCCTGCTGATTATGGGCAGTTCTTC.

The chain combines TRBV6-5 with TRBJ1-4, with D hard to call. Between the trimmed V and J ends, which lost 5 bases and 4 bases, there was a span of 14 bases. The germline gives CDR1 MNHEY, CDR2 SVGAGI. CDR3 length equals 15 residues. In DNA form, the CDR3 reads TGTGCCAGCAGTAGCGGCTCGGTCGGTAATGAAAAACTGTTTTTT. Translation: CASSSGSVGNEKLFF.

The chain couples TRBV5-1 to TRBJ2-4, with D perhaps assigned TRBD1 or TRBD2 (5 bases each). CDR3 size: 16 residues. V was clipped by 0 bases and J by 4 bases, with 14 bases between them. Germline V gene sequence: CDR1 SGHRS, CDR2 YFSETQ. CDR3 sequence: CASSLAWGSFKNIQYF. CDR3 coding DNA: TGCGCCAGCAGCTTGGCGTGGGGGTCATTTAAAAACATTCAGTACTTC.

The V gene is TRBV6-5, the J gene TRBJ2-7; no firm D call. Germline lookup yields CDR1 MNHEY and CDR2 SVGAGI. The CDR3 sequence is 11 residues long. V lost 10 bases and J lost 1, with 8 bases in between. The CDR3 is CATLSSYEQYF. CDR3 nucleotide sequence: TGTGCCACCCTAAGTTCCTACGAGCAGTACTTC.

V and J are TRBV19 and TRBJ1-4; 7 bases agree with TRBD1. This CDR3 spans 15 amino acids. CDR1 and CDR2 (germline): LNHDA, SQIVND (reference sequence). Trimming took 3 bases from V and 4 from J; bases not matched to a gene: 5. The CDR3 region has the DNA TGTGCCAGTAGTATTTCGACAGGGAATAATGAAAAACTGTTTTTT. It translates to CASSISTGNNEKLFF.

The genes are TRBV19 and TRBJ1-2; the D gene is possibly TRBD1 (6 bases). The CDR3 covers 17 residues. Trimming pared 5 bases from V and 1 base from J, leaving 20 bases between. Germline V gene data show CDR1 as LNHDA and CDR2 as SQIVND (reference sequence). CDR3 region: CASSPRQDLTNNYGYTF. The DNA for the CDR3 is TGTGCCAGTAGTCCCAGACAGGACCTGACAAATAACTATGGCTACACCTTC.

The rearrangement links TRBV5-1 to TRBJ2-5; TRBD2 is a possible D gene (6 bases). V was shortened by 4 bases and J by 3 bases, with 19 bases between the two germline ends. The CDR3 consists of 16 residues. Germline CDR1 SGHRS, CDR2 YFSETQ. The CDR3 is CASSARWGEAKETQYF. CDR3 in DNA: TGCGCCAGCAGCGCCCGCTGGGGGGAGGCGAAAGAGACCCAGTACTTC. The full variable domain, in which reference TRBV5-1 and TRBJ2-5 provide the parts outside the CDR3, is KAGVTQTPRYLIKTRGQQVTLSCSPISGHRSVSWYQQTPGQGLQFLFEYFSETQRNKGNFPGRFSGRQFSNSRSEMNVSTLELGDSALYLCASSARWGEAKETQYFGPGTRLLVL.

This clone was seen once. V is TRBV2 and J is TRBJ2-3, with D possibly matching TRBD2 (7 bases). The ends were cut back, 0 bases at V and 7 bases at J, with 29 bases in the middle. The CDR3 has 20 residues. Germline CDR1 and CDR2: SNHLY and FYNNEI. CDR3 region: CASSEAPRGAWGGRKYTQYF. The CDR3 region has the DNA TGTGCCAGCAGTGAAGCCCCCCGGGGGGCGTGGGGGGGCCGGAAGTATACGCAGTATTTT.

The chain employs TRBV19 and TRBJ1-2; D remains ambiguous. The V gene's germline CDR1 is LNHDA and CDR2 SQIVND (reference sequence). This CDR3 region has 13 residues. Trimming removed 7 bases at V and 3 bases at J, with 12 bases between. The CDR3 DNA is TGTGCCAGTACCGAGAGGGTTGACTATGGCTACACCTTC. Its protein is CASTERVDYGYTF.